This TCR beta chain was identified during a study of post-analysis software for immune sequencing data. The CDR3 totals 14 residues. Trimming left V 7 bases short and J 5 bases short, with 17 bases between. Germline lookup yields CDR1 SQVTM and CDR2 ANQGSEA. General study points: Patients showed TRBV5-6, TRBV5-1 and TRBV20-1 among five TRBV segments more frequent than in controls.

Unique molecular identifiers featured in each of the TCR beta cDNA libraries. TCRdb re-analysed the PCR reads in MiXCR, keeping a single row per CDR3 protein. The sample gives around 180,000 distinct CDR3 sequences, roughly 31% of which show up once; approximately 1.6% is in the top ten. This clonotype was seen only a few times. The antigen is undetermined. The receptor was isolated from a girl aged 5 to 17 with multiple sclerosis. Source material: blood. The chain combines TRBV29-1 with TRBJ1-4, with D possibly matching TRBD1 (6 bases). CDR3 nucleotides: TGCAGCGCCCGGGGGGGGGCACCCAATGAAAAACTGTTTTTT. Its protein is CSARGGAPNEKLFF.